This TCR beta chain was retrieved from a study of T cell responses to AZD1222 COVID-19 vaccine. Whole-study results and caveats: Vaccine-associated CD4 TCRs ranged over spike, dominating at 160-218 and 743-854. Spike-specific TCR depth and breadth grew after two AZD1222 doses.

With respect to this clone: The antigen remains undetermined.

Using immunoSEQ multiplex PCR, the repertoire was profiled, and TCRdb retains in-frame clones only, with some absent. The data contain 150,000 or so clones, roughly nine tenths of them singletons. CDR1 is SGHNT, CDR2 YYREEE, per germline (reference sequence). V was shortened by 4 bases and J by 7 bases, with 12 bases between the two germline ends. The CDR3 totals 13 residues. The TCR originated in an adult who received the AZD1222 COVID-19 vaccine. The V gene is TRBV5-4, the J gene TRBJ2-1; D is perhaps TRBD1 (6 bases). Sample: peripheral blood, taken 28 days after the second AZD1222 dose. The CDR3 loop reads CASSLTQGNEQFF. In DNA form, the CDR3 reads TGTGCCAGCAGCCTCACGCAGGGGAATGAGCAGTTCTTC.